This T cell receptor (beta chain) stems from a study of OX40 agonist ivuxolimab in advanced cancers. V was shortened by 8 bases and J by 4 bases, with 14 bases between the two germline ends. The CDR3 length is 14 residues. The germline V gene has CDR1 MNHNY and CDR2 SVGAGI (reference sequence). This clone was seen once. Some clones are missing from TCRdb's copy, which holds only in-frame ones; the method was immunoSEQ multiplex PCR. The sample has about 38,000 clones; approximately 80% are singletons. This receptor was obtained from an adult with an advanced solid tumor such as melanoma, head and neck, liver or kidney cancer. The material sequenced was CD4+ or CD8+ T cells sorted from blood, taken in a trial of the OX40 agonist ivuxolimab. V gene TRBV6-6 combines with J gene TRBJ1-4; tentatively, D is TRBD1 (5 bases). For the CDR3, the DNA is TGTGCCAGCGCCAAGGGGCAGCTTAATGAAAAACTGTTTTTT. Translation gives CASAKGQLNEKLFF.